A selection of T cell receptor beta chains follows, all from one sample in a study of T cells in Graves' hyperthyroidism and ophthalmopathy. TCRdb re-called the multiplex PCR reads through MiXCR, storing one row per CDR3 protein. The repertoire holds hundreds of thousands of distinct CDR3 sequences, 38% seen once, with over 8% in the top ten. The sequenced material came from blood. These TCRs come from a man younger than 35 with Graves' hyperthyroidism. The CDR3 runs from the conserved cysteine through the conserved F or W. The D gene is left open where the match is weak. Size values are once, few and many counts, or a class for expanded clones, and some rows have none.

>TRBV15|.|TRBJ2-7|TRBD1
TGTGCCACCAGCAGAGCTTCGACAGGGAATTTCGACGAGCAGTACTTC
CATSRASTGNFDEQYF
>TRBV6-1|.|TRBJ2-2|.
TGTGCCGCCAGACCCCCGGGAACCGGGGAGCTGTTTTTT
CAARPPGTGELFF
>TRBV5-4|many|TRBJ2-6|.
TGTGCCAGCAGTGCCGAGGCGGACGGGGCCAACGTCCTGACTTTC
CASSAEADGANVLTF
>TRBV27|.|TRBJ1-5|TRBD1
TGTGCCAGCAAACCATCGACAGGGGATCAGCCCCAGCATTTT
CASKPSTGDQPQHF
>TRBV2|many|TRBJ1-2|.
TGTGCCAGCAGTGAATGGGGGAAAACTAACTATGGCTACACCTTC
CASSEWGKTNYGYTF
>TRBV7-9|.|TRBJ1-1|.
TGTGCCAGCAGCTTAGTCAGCAGTACAGTGAACACTGAAGCTTTCTTT
CASSLVSSTVNTEAFF
>TRBV20-1|few|TRBJ2-3|.
TGCAGTGCTAGTAGTGGACAGCTTACTAGCACAGATACGCAGTATTTT
CSASSGQLTSTDTQYF
>TRBV2|.|TRBJ1-5|TRBD1
TGTGCCAGCGGCAGGGAGGGGGCCAATCAGCCCCAGCATTTT
CASGREGANQPQHF
>TRBV6-1|few|TRBJ2-7|.
TGTGCCAGCAGTGAATCGGAGGTCTACGAGCAGTACTTC
CASSESEVYEQYF
>TRBV7-2|.|TRBJ2-7|TRBD2
TGTGCCAGCAGCCGTGGGACTAGCGGGGGGAGCTCCTACGAGCAGTACTTC
CASSRGTSGGSSYEQYF
>TRBV12-3/TRBV12-4|many|TRBJ1-5|TRBD1
TGTGCCAGCAGACCGGGGACAGGGGAGAATCAGCCCCAGCATTTT
CASRPGTGENQPQHF
>TRBV7-2|many|TRBJ1-4|.
TGTGCCAGCAGCTTAGACCTAGCTAATGAAAAACTGTTTTTT
CASSLDLANEKLFF
>TRBV20-1|many|TRBJ1-5|.
TGCAGTGCTTGGGGTGGCGATCAGCCCCAGCATTTT
CSAWGGDQPQHF
>TRBV20-1|.|TRBJ2-2|TRBD2
TGCAGTGCTAGTCGCACTAGCGGGAGGGCCGGGGAGCTGTTTTTT
CSASRTSGRAGELFF
>TRBV19|few|TRBJ2-2|.
TGTGCCACTCTACGGGGAATCGGGAACTCCGGGGAGCTGTTTTTT
CATLRGIGNSGELFF
>TRBV20-1|many|TRBJ2-7|.
TGCAGTGCTAGAACCCAGGGTTTGCGCGAGCAGTACTTC
CSARTQGLREQYF
>TRBV6-5|few|TRBJ1-4|.
TGTGCCAGCAGTTACGCCCATCTGGGGAAGGAACTGTTTTTT
CASSYAHLGKELFF
>TRBV6-4|many|TRBJ1-4|.
TGTGCCAGCAGTACCGGCAAAGGAGAAAAACTGTTTTTT
CASSTGKGEKLFF
>TRBV7-2|few|TRBJ2-7|TRBD1
TGTGCCAGCAAGTTGACAGGGGTGGGCGAGCAGTACTTC
CASKLTGVGEQYF
>TRBV29-1|many|TRBJ1-4|TRBD1
TGCAGCGTGCCGGGACAGGGAAGTGAAAAACTGTTTTTT
CSVPGQGSEKLFF
>TRBV9|.|TRBJ2-2|.
TGTGCCAGCAGCGTAGGTCACACCGGGGAGCTGTTTTTT
CASSVGHTGELFF
>TRBV20-1|few|TRBJ1-2|TRBD1
TGCAGTGCTAGAGATCTCGGAGGGACAGGCGCTCCAATCTATGGCTACACCTTC
CSARDLGGTGAPIYGYTF
>TRBV5-8|.|TRBJ2-7|TRBD1
TGTGCCAGCAGGCTCGCTGGACAGGGGGAGTACGAGCAGTACTTC
CASRLAGQGEYEQYF
>TRBV20-1|once|TRBJ2-7|TRBD1
TGCAATGCGAGTGGACAGGGGGCGGTGTACGAGCAGTACTTC
CNASGQGAVYEQYF
>TRBV5-5|few|TRBJ2-2|TRBD1
TGTGCCAGCAGCTTGGGACAGGGGGCGATCGGGGAGCTGTTTTTT
CASSLGQGAIGELFF
>TRBV12-3/TRBV12-4|.|TRBJ1-3|TRBD1
TGTGCCAGCAGTCCGAGACAGGGAGGCGGAAACACCATATATTTT
CASSPRQGGGNTIYF
>TRBV14|few|TRBJ2-7|.
TGTGCCAGCAGCTACGCCGCCGGGAGCTACGAGCAGTACTTC
CASSYAAGSYEQYF
>TRBV29-1|few|TRBJ2-6|.
TGCAGCGTTGCTCAGGCCATGGGGACTGAAGCTTTC
CSVAQAMGTEAF
>TRBV11-2|.|TRBJ2-7|.
TGTGCCAGCAGCCAGCTACAGGGAAGCTCCTACGAGCAGTACTTC
CASSQLQGSSYEQYF
>TRBV10-3|few|TRBJ2-5|TRBD2
TGTGCCAGCAGTTACGGGGATTTAGCGGGAGGGGAGACCCAGTACTTC
CASSYGDLAGGETQYF
>TRBV6-5|.|TRBJ1-3|TRBD1
TGTGCCAGCAGGTCGACAGGGGTCAGCTCTGGAAACACCATATATTTT
CASRSTGVSSGNTIYF
>TRBV5-1|many|TRBJ1-4|.
TGCGCCAGCAGCCGGACAGAGCCTCTTGAAAAACTGTTTTTT
CASSRTEPLEKLFF
>TRBV10-3|many|TRBJ2-2|TRBD1
TGTGCCATCAACCACGGACAGGCCGGGGAGCTGTTTTTT
CAINHGQAGELFF
>TRBV10-3|.|TRBJ1-1|TRBD1
TGTGCCATCAGTACAGGGGGCTGGGATGAAGCTTTCTTT
CAISTGGWDEAFF
>TRBV9|.|TRBJ1-1|.
TGTGCCAGCAGCCCCTCTTTGACAGGTTTGAACACTGAAGCTTTCTTT
CASSPSLTGLNTEAFF
>TRBV24-1|many|TRBJ1-5|.
TGTGCCACCAGTGACAACGACCATCAGCCCCAGCATTTT
CATSDNDHQPQHF
>TRBV7-6|many|TRBJ2-7|.
TGTGCCAGCAGCTTCGCTGGGCACGAGCAGTACTTC
CASSFAGHEQYF
>TRBV10-3|.|TRBJ2-5|TRBD2
TGTGCCATCAGTGCTCTGACTAGCGCCTCCCGGACCCAGTACTTC
CAISALTSASRTQYF
>TRBV10-3|.|TRBJ2-7|.
TGTGCCAGCAGAATTGACAGCTTCTCCTACGAGCAGTACTTC
CASRIDSFSYEQYF
>TRBV5-1|.|TRBJ2-3|.
TGCGCCAGCAGCTTGACTCCTTATACGCAGTATTTT
CASSLTPYTQYF
>TRBV6-1|.|TRBJ1-1|.
TGTGCCAGCATTCAAACCCTCCGAACTGAAGCTTTCTTT
CASIQTLRTEAFF
>TRBV29-1|once|TRBJ2-7|TRBD1
TGCAGTTCGACCCGGGACAGGGTGGGCGAGCAGTACTTC
CSSTRDRVGEQYF
>TRBV7-8|.|TRBJ2-5|TRBD1
TGTGCCAGCAGCCCCCTTTTCGGGACAGGGCGTGGGACCCAGTACTTC
CASSPLFGTGRGTQYF
>TRBV14|once|TRBJ2-7|TRBD2
TGTGCCAGCAGCTCCCGAGTAGCGGGTACAAGGAGCTCCTACGAGCAGTACTTC
CASSSRVAGTRSSYEQYF
>TRBV10-3|few|TRBJ1-1|.
TGTGCCAGCAGGGGAAGACACCTCACTGAAGCTTTCTTT
CASRGRHLTEAFF
>TRBV2|many|TRBJ2-2|TRBD1
TGTGCCAGCAGAGGACAGGGGCGGACCGGGGAGCTGTTTTTT
CASRGQGRTGELFF
>TRBV25-1|once|TRBJ1-2|TRBD1
TGTGCCAGCAGCCTGGGACAGGCGTCAAACTATGGCTACACCTTC
CASSLGQASNYGYTF
>TRBV7-9|many|TRBJ2-5|TRBD2
TGTGCCGGCCTCCGGGGGGGCCAAGAGACCCAGTACTTC
CAGLRGGQETQYF
>TRBV10-1|.|TRBJ2-4|.
TGCGCCAGCAGGACAGGCCCAGAGGCCAAAAACATTCAGTACTTC
CASRTGPEAKNIQYF
>TRBV20-1|.|TRBJ1-2|.
TGCAGTGAAACCGGGAGGGCGGACTATGGCTACACCTTC
CSETGRADYGYTF
>TRBV5-1|few|TRBJ2-7|.
TGCGCCAGCCGTTCTCCGGCCTCAGAAGAGCAGTACTTC
CASRSPASEEQYF
>TRBV15|many|TRBJ1-4|.
TGTGCCACCAGCAGAGGAACAGAAAAACTGTTTTTT
CATSRGTEKLFF
>TRBV29-1|many|TRBJ1-1|.
TGCAGCGTTGAAAGGGGTATGAACACTGAAGCTTTCTTT
CSVERGMNTEAFF
>TRBV29-1|many|TRBJ1-3|.
TGCAGCGTTGAATTGCCGGGTACTGGAAACACCATATATTTT
CSVELPGTGNTIYF
>TRBV7-2|few|TRBJ2-5|TRBD2
TGTGCCAGCAGCTTAGAACGGGAGGGCCTAGAGACCCAGTACTTC
CASSLEREGLETQYF
>TRBV12-5|.|TRBJ1-1|.
TGTGCTAGTGGTTTGGTAGCAGACACTGAAGCTTTCTTT
CASGLVADTEAFF
>TRBV20-1|.|TRBJ1-1|.
TGCAGTGCTAGAGGACAGCCGGGGGGAGAAGCTTTCTTT
CSARGQPGGEAFF
>TRBV13|.|TRBJ1-5|.
TGTGCCAGCAGCTTAGGCCGTTCAACCCAGCCCCAGCATTTT
CASSLGRSTQPQHF